A single sample gave rise to the 23 T cell receptor beta chains below, sequenced in a study of T cells after yellow fever vaccination. Each CDR3 protein is one row after TCRdb ran MiXCR on the 5' RACE reads. The sample includes about 170,000 distinct CDR3 sequences, approximately 11% of them seen just once. This material consisted of CD8+ T cells sorted from PBMCs, taken 15 days after the yellow fever booster vaccination. Receptors originate from a man younger than 35 who received the YFV17D yellow fever vaccine.

This rearrangement joins TRBV7-6 to TRBJ2-7; 11 bases are a match to TRBD1. V was clipped by 5 bases and J by 5 bases; unmatched bases: 5. The germline V gene encodes CDR1 SGHVS and CDR2 FNYEAQ. This CDR3 comprises 14 residues. This CDR3 is CASSTWTGGDEQYF. CDR3 coding DNA: TGTGCCAGCAGCACGTGGACAGGGGGCGACGAGCAGTACTTC.

At least ten counts were recorded for this clonotype. The rearrangement links TRBV9 to TRBJ1-6; D may be TRBD1 (6 bases). The CDR3 covers 16 residues. CDR1 and CDR2 from the germline V gene are SGDLS and YYNGEE. The germline V and J ends were trimmed by 3 bases and 5 bases, with 15 bases remaining between them. In DNA, the CDR3 is TGTGCCAGCAGCGGACCTCTAGGGGGTAATAATTCACCCCTCCACTTT. Amino acids: CASSGPLGGNNSPLHF.

This chain joins TRBV4-3 and TRBJ2-7; 12 bases are a match to TRBD2. The CDR3 loop spans 15 amino acids. Germline lookup yields CDR1 LGHNA and CDR2 YSLEER. The V segment lost 5 bases and the J segment 0 bases; nucleotides outside the gene matches: 2. The CDR3 loop reads CASSEGLAGSYEQYF. CDR3 coding DNA: TGCGCCAGCAGCGAGGGACTAGCGGGCTCCTACGAGCAGTACTTC.

The gene calls are TRBV19 and TRBJ1-5, with 10 bases fitting TRBD1. V gave up 10 bases and J gave up 4 bases; unmatched junction bases: 4. The CDR3 consists of 13 residues. CDR1 is LNHDA and CDR2 is SQIVND in the germline V gene (reference sequence). Written as DNA, the CDR3 is TGTGCCACTGACAGGGGGCTAAATCAGCCCCAGCATTTT. Residues: CATDRGLNQPQHF.

The rearrangement uses TRBV19 and TRBJ2-5; 10 bases line up with TRBD1. CDR1 is LNHDA and CDR2 is SQIVND in the germline V gene (reference sequence). With 3 bases clipped from V and 5 bases from J, the junction kept 9 bases outside the gene matches. The CDR3 has 16 residues. The CDR3 loop is CASSINRDRGRETQYF. The CDR3 bases are TGTGCCAGTAGTATCAATCGAGACAGGGGGCGGGAGACCCAGTACTTC.

The gene calls are TRBV12-3 or TRBV12-4 and TRBJ2-5; no definite D call. Trimming took off 2 bases at V and 5 bases at J, with 9 bases between the two ends. The CDR3 is 13 amino acids. The CDR3 is CASSLQPPETQYF. The CDR3, as DNA: TGTGCCAGCAGTTTACAGCCTCCGGAGACCCAGTACTTC.

The genes are TRBV5-1 and TRBJ1-2; no clear D gene. Germline V gene data show CDR1 as SGHRS and CDR2 as YFSETQ. The CDR3 runs 14 residues. The V end lost 2 bases, the J end lost 4 bases, and 12 bases lay between the germline ends. CDR3 DNA sequence: TGCGCCAGCAGCTTAAAAGAGGGAGGCTATGGCTACACCTTC. The encoded protein is CASSLKEGGYGYTF.

The sample holds a few counts of this clonotype. This rearrangement joins TRBV7-9 to TRBJ2-2; D ambiguous. CDR1 and CDR2 (germline): SEHNR, FQNEAQ (reference sequence). The CDR3 runs 15 residues. V was cut by 3 bases and J by 0 bases, with 8 bases left in between. The CDR3 spells CASSFWQSNTGELFF. Written as DNA, the CDR3 is TGTGCCAGCAGCTTTTGGCAGTCGAACACCGGGGAGCTGTTTTTT.

This clonotype was observed a few times. This chain links TRBV4-2 with TRBJ1-5; TRBD1 might be the D (6 bases). The CDR3 extends over 15 amino acids. Trimming pared 1 base from V and 6 bases from J, leaving 13 bases between. Germline V gene sequence: CDR1 LGHNA, CDR2 YNFKEQ. CDR3 sequence reads: CASSQVWGAGQPQHF. DNA of the CDR3: TGTGCCAGCAGCCAAGTTTGGGGGGCCGGTCAGCCCCAGCATTTT.

Only a few counts were recorded for this clonotype. V usage is TRBV20-1 and J usage is TRBJ2-3; 8 nucleotides line up with TRBD2. Germline CDR1 and CDR2: DFQATT and SNEGSKA (reference sequence). V lost 6 bases to trimming and J lost 5 bases; unmatched junction nucleotides: 13. The length of the CDR3 is 15 residues. Written as DNA, the CDR3 is TGCAGTGCAACGGGACTAGTCCCTGCGGGAGATACGCAGTATTTT. It yields the protein CSATGLVPAGDTQYF.

This clonotype was seen a handful of times. The V call is TRBV18, the J call TRBJ2-7; 7 bases agree with TRBD2. CDR3 length equals 12 residues. The germline V gene has CDR1 KGHSH and CDR2 LQKENI. Losses at the gene ends were 6 bases for V and 2 bases for J; bases not matched to a gene: 1. The CDR3 protein is CASSGTTYEQYV. The CDR3 bases are TGTGCCAGCTCCGGGACTACCTACGAGCAGTACGTC.

This sequence joins TRBV10-3 and TRBJ1-4; D uncertain. Trimming removed 3 bases at V and 4 bases at J, with 6 bases between. Germline-derived CDR1 and CDR2 are ENHRY and SYGVKD. The CDR3 consists of 13 residues. This CDR3 reads CAISDGINEKLFF. CDR3 nucleotides: TGTGCCATCAGTGATGGGATTAATGAAAAACTGTTTTTT.

The V call is TRBV28, the J call TRBJ2-7; 11 bases fit TRBD2. V shed 6 bases, J shed 0 bases, and the junction held 16 bases outside the gene matches. Looked up from germline, CDR1 is MDHEN and CDR2 is SYDVKM. The CDR3 sequence is 19 residues long. CDR3 in DNA: TGTGCCAGCAGCTCCTCGGGACTAGCGGTAATATCGAGCTCCTACGAGCAGTACGTC. Protein product: CASSSSGLAVISSSYEQYV.

This clonotype was seen many times. V is TRBV7-3 and J is TRBJ2-1; D is undetermined. The V end was cut by 3 bases, the J end by 1 base, with 7 bases between. Germline values: CDR1 SGHTA, CDR2 FQGTGA. The CDR3 has 14 residues. This chain's CDR3 is CASSLSGSYNEQFF. CDR3 bases: TGTGCCAGCAGCTTGTCCGGGTCCTACAATGAGCAGTTCTTC.

This clonotype was seen more than once but under ten times. The V gene is TRBV5-1, the J gene TRBJ1-1, with 9 bases lining up with TRBD1. J was trimmed by 1 base and V by 2 bases; bases with no gene match: 3. Per germline, CDR1 SGHRS and CDR2 YFSETQ. CDR3 length: 15 amino acids. The chain's CDR3 is CASSFGDRANTEAFF. In nucleotides, the CDR3 is TGCGCCAGCAGCTTCGGGGACAGGGCGAACACTGAAGCTTTCTTT.

This clonotype was seen only a few times. The chain is built from TRBV27 and TRBJ2-1; possibly TRBD1 for D (5 bases). Germline CDR1 and CDR2: MNHEY and SMNVEV (reference sequence). The CDR3 consists of 12 residues. V was clipped by 3 bases and J by 8 bases, with 8 bases between them. The CDR3 coding sequence is TGTGCCAGCAGTTTCTGGGGCGATGAGCAGTTCTTC. Its translation is CASSFWGDEQFF.

The rearrangement uses TRBV4-1 and TRBJ2-7; D gene unclear. This CDR3 spans 15 amino acids. Trimming took 0 bases from V and 2 from J, leaving 11 bases between them. Per germline, CDR1 MGHRA and CDR2 YSYEKL. CDR3 DNA sequence: TGCGCCAGCAGCCAAGATCTGTACGGCACCTACGAGCAGTACTTC. This translates into CASSQDLYGTYEQYF.

The CDR3 spells CASSYSIVRGETQYF. CDR3 nucleotide sequence: TGTGCCAGCAGTTACTCAATAGTCCGGGGGGAGACCCAGTACTTC. This chain connects TRBV6-7 to TRBJ2-5; weak D call: TRBD2 (6 bases). TRBV6-7 is classed as an ORF, of uncertain function. V was trimmed by 0 bases and J by 5 bases, leaving 13 bases between them. The CDR3 is 15 residues long.

This rearrangement joins TRBV10-1 to TRBJ2-1; D is possibly TRBD1 or TRBD2 (5 bases each). Germline V gives CDR1 WNHNN, CDR2 SYGVQD (reference sequence). The CDR3 has 14 residues. Trimming removed 0 bases from V and 3 bases from J, with 6 bases in between. The CDR3, as DNA: TGCGCCAGCAGTGAGTCGAGGGGCTACAATGAGCAGTTCTTC. This sequence encodes CASSESRGYNEQFF.

This clonotype has just a few counts. The J gene is TRBJ2-7, the V gene TRBV4-1, with D perhaps given as TRBD1 or TRBD2 (5 bases each). Germline V lookup: CDR1 MGHRA, CDR2 YSYEKL. CDR3 size: 16 residues. V shed 1 base and J shed 2 bases, with 15 bases lying between them. The CDR3 region has the DNA TGCGCCAGCAGCCAAGTATCAGGGAGTAGTGCCTACGAGCAGTACGTC. Translation: CASSQVSGSSAYEQYV.

The CDR3 DNA reads TGCGCCACCCCGAGGGGTTACGAGCAGTACGTC. Translated: CATPRGYEQYV. The chain has TRBV10-2 and TRBJ2-7; D might be TRBD1 or TRBD2, each matching 5 bases. V lost 10 bases, J lost 4 bases, and 11 bases lay in between. This CDR3 has 11 residues. Looked up from germline, CDR1 is WSHSY and CDR2 is SAAADI.

This clonotype was counted a few times. The chain joins TRBV7-9 to TRBJ2-1; TRBD1 agrees at 7 bases. CDR3 length: 12 residues. The V and J ends lost 5 bases and 8 bases, in that order; junction bases with no gene match: 3. Per the germline V gene, CDR1 is SEHNR and CDR2 is FQNEAQ (reference sequence). Here the CDR3 reads CASSNDRDEQFF. CDR3 bases: TGTGCCAGCAGCAACGACAGGGATGAGCAGTTCTTC.

Ten or more counts support this clonotype. This chain uses TRBV6-6 with TRBJ2-3; 16 nucleotides align to TRBD2. The J segment lost 0 bases and the V segment lost 2 bases, leaving 11 bases of the junction unmatched. The CDR3 contains 21 residues. CDR1 and CDR2 (germline): MNHNY, SVGAGI (reference sequence). This CDR3 reads CASSYGLPGLAGGESTDTQYF. In nucleotides, the CDR3 is TGTGCCAGCAGTTACGGCCTCCCGGGACTAGCGGGGGGGGAAAGCACAGATACGCAGTATTTT.